This TCR beta chain emerged from a study of HIV-infected patients and healthy controls. This clonotype showed up many times. Germline CDR1 SGHTA, CDR2 FQGNSA. The CDR3 covers 14 residues. Between the trimmed V and J ends, which lost 1 base and 1 base, there was a span of 5 bases. TCRdb re-called the 5' RACE reads through MiXCR, storing one row per CDR3 protein. The sample includes about 70,000 distinct CDR3 sequences, roughly a sixth of them seen just once. The rearrangement uses TRBV7-2 and TRBJ2-1; D may be TRBD1 or TRBD2 (5 bases each). The sequenced sample was CD4+ T cells from blood. The sequence was collected from a human donor in good health. The DNA of the CDR3 is TGTGCCAGCAGCTTAGGGGGGTCCTACAATGAGCAGTTCTTC. This gives the protein CASSLGGSYNEQFF.